This entry features one T cell receptor (beta chain) sequence. This specimen belongs to a study of blood T cell repertoires in COVID-19. Study at large: The samples span acute and convalescent COVID-19 from the United States, Italy and Spain.

CDR3 length: 17 amino acids. Germline CDR1 and CDR2: MDHEN and SYDVKM. The V end lost 3 bases, the J end lost 0 bases, and 15 bases lay between the germline ends. As originally analysed: Reference gene primer amplification gave nucleated cell count estimates. Sequenced by immunoSEQ multiplex PCR; TCRdb stores in-frame clones only, minus some. V and J calls and clone size are copied from that table; D and trimming were computed from the DNA. The sample shows under 80,000 clones, 85% to 90% of them seen only once. The sequence derives from a woman over 75 with active COVID-19. The J gene is TRBJ1-5, the V gene TRBV28; no firm D call. Source material: peripheral blood. The CDR3 loop reads CASSLGGEIVSNQPQHF. CDR3 coding DNA: TGTGCCAGCAGTTTGGGCGGGGAAATTGTTAGCAATCAGCCCCAGCATTTT.